This T cell receptor (beta chain) originates from a study of CD8 T cells in ankylosing spondylitis. Study observations and caveats: Significant enrichment of disease-linked clones was reportedly seen in matched ankylosing spondylitis synovial fluid.

V was shortened by 4 bases and J by 0 bases, with 11 bases between the two germline ends. From germline, CDR1 is SGHRS and CDR2 YFSETQ. The CDR3 is 15 amino acids. Preparation of TCR beta libraries was done by quantitative 5'-RACE with molecular barcodes. TCRdb called the 5' RACE reads again in MiXCR, with one record for every CDR3 protein. The sample yields about 360,000 distinct CDR3 sequences, roughly 14% seen once. In regard to this clonotype: Its matching antigen is unknown.

V is TRBV5-1 and J is TRBJ2-1; TRBD2 might be the D (6 bases). This TCR derives from a male donor with ankylosing spondylitis or in good health (not recorded which). Sequencing input: blood, either unsorted or a sorted T cell fraction (not recorded which). DNA of the CDR3: TGCGCCAGCAGCGGGGGACTTCTCTCCTACAATGAGCAGTTCTTC. It codes for CASSGGLLSYNEQFF.